What follows are 18 T cell receptor beta chains derived from one specimen sequenced in a study of vaccination effects on CD4 cells after COVID-19. Under the ViraFEST assay, PBMC were stimulated with viral peptide pools so that antigen-specific CD4+ T cells expanded. Sequencing was performed afterwards. Subsequent to a culture period of about ten days, CD4+ T cells were isolated. Two-dose BNT162b2 or mRNA-1273 vaccination was given to participants. Profiled with immunoSEQ multiplex PCR; TCRdb holds only in-frame clones, not every one. Seen here are around 67,000 clones, about 86% observed once, and the top ten hold 0.95% to 1.5%. Which antigens these TCRs recognize remains unknown. The specimen was CD4+ T cells from PBMCs cultured with HCoV-229E spike peptides, collected after COVID-19 vaccination. These receptors were collected from a human donor who received a COVID-19 vaccine.

This clone was observed a single time. The chain joins TRBV19 to TRBJ2-5, with D tentatively TRBD1 (6 bases). Trimming left V 4 bases short and J 2 bases short, with 14 bases between. CDR3 size: 15 residues. The germline V gene has CDR1 LNHDA and CDR2 SQIVND (reference sequence). CDR3 bases: TGTGCCAGTAGTACCTCCGGGACACAACAAGAGACCCAGTACTTC. This codes for CASSTSGTQQETQYF. The variable domain in full, completed from reference TRBV19 and TRBJ2-5, reads DGGITQSPKYLFRKEGQNVTLSCEQNLNHDAMYWYRQDPGQGLRLIYYSQIVNDFQKGDIAEGYSVSREKKESFPLTVTSAQKNPTAFYLCASSTSGTQQETQYFGPGTRLLVL.

The chain links TRBV7-3 to TRBJ2-3; D possibly corresponds to TRBD2 (6 bases). CDR3 length equals 17 residues. Germline CDR1 SGHTA, CDR2 FQGTGA. Trimming took 3 bases from V and 4 from J, leaving 20 bases between them. For the CDR3, the DNA is TGTGCCAGCAGCTTCGGGGGTACAGGACGAGTTGCAGATACGCAGTATTTT. Translating gives CASSFGGTGRVADTQYF.

This sequence joins TRBV7-8 and TRBJ2-3; D is unresolved. This CDR3 is built from 15 residues. Trimming shortened V by 0 bases and J by 10 bases, and 17 bases separated the two germline ends. CDR1 and CDR2 (germline): SGHVS, FQNEAQ. CDR3 loop: CASSLAYVVAIAQYF. The DNA of the CDR3 is TGTGCCAGCAGCTTAGCGTATGTGGTGGCTATTGCGCAGTATTTT.

The rearrangement links TRBV5-4 to TRBJ2-1, with TRBD2 as a possible D gene (7 bases). CDR3 size: 15 residues. Looked up from germline, CDR1 is SGHNT and CDR2 is YYREEE (reference sequence). Trimming left V 4 bases short and J 7 bases short, with 18 bases between. DNA of the CDR3: TGTGCCAGCAGCCCGGGGGGCCTTTATGTTAATGAGCAGTTCTTC. Translation gives CASSPGGLYVNEQFF. Drawing the rest from reference TRBV5-4 and TRBJ2-1, the complete variable domain is ETGVTQSPTHLIKTRGQQVTLRCSSQSGHNTVSWYQQALGQGPQFIFQYYREEENGRGNFPPRFSGLQFPNYSSELNVNALELDDSALYLCASSPGGLYVNEQFFGPGTRLTVL.

This clone was observed a single time. V is TRBV4-1 and J is TRBJ2-2, with 8 bases fitting TRBD1. The CDR3 length is 17 residues. Germline CDR1 MGHRA, CDR2 YSYEKL. The V segment lost 3 bases and the J segment 0 bases; nucleotides outside the gene matches: 6. In DNA, the CDR3 is TGCGCCAGCAGCCAGCCCGACAGGGGACCGAACACCGGGGAGCTGTTTTTT. Protein product: CASSQPDRGPNTGELFF.

V usage is TRBV6-5 and J usage is TRBJ1-1; no clear D gene. Germline V gene data show CDR1 as MNHEY and CDR2 as SVGAGI. V lost 6 bases, J lost 3 bases, and 11 bases lay in between. This CDR3 has 13 residues. CDR3 in DNA: TGTGCCAGCAGGACGGGAGCGGACACTGAAGCTTTCTTT. It encodes CASRTGADTEAFF.

The gene calls are TRBV6-2 or TRBV6-3 and TRBJ1-4, with D perhaps TRBD1 (6 bases). Germline V lookup: CDR1 MNHEY, CDR2 SVGEGT. This CDR3 is built from 13 residues. V gave up 6 bases and J gave up 5 bases, with 10 bases separating them. The CDR3 bases are TGTGCCAGCAGGCCTCAGGGGAATGAAAAACTGTTTTTT. Translation: CASRPQGNEKLFF.

The chain recombines TRBV29-1 with TRBJ2-2; no firm D call. Trimming took 4 bases from V and 1 from J, leaving 7 bases between them. This CDR3 has 13 residues. CDR1 and CDR2 (germline): SQVTM, ANQGSEA. The CDR3 bases are TGCAGCGTTGGCTTGGGGAACACCGGGGAGCTGTTTTTT. The encoded protein is CSVGLGNTGELFF.

The V and J genes are TRBV3-1 (or the pseudogene TRBV3-2) and TRBJ1-1; D perhaps matches TRBD1 (5 bases). The CDR3 spans 15 residues. Deletions cut 3 bases from V and 1 base from J, with 12 bases between. CDR1 and CDR2 (germline): LGHDT, YNNKEL (reference sequence). In nucleotides, the CDR3 is TGTGCCAGCAGCCAGAACAGGCGGGCGAACACTGAAGCTTTCTTT. Translating it yields CASSQNRRANTEAFF.

This sequence joins TRBV27 and TRBJ2-2; D perhaps matches TRBD2 (6 bases). The V gene's germline CDR1 is MNHEY and CDR2 SMNVEV (reference sequence). This CDR3 spans 18 amino acids. Between the trimmed V and J ends, which lost 7 bases and 4 bases, there was a span of 25 bases. The CDR3: CASKGLGLGLATTGELFF. For the CDR3, the DNA is TGTGCCAGCAAAGGGCTGGGTCTGGGGCTAGCGACCACCGGGGAGCTGTTTTTT.

The chain recombines TRBV7-9 with TRBJ1-1; 10 bases fit TRBD1. The CDR3 contains 15 residues. Germline V gene lookup returns CDR1 SEHNR and CDR2 FQNEAQ (reference sequence). Germline trimming cut 5 bases from V and 5 bases from J; bases unmatched to any gene: 8. The CDR3 spells CASSPGQGGWTEAFF. For the CDR3, the DNA is TGTGCCAGCAGCCCAGGACAGGGGGGATGGACTGAAGCTTTCTTT.

The chain employs TRBV9 and TRBJ1-3, with D unclear. Looked up from germline, CDR1 is SGDLS and CDR2 is YYNGEE. With 4 bases removed from V and 7 bases from J, the gap between germline ends came to 18 bases. This CDR3 comprises 15 residues. The CDR3 coding sequence is TGTGCCAGCAGCCCCACGACCCTCCTTTCCAACACCATATATTTT. Amino acids: CASSPTTLLSNTIYF.

This chain connects TRBV2 to TRBJ2-4, with D perhaps TRBD2 (6 bases). Trimming cost V 1 base and J 4 bases, with 8 bases left between them. This CDR3 comprises 14 residues. Germline V gene lookup returns CDR1 SNHLY and CDR2 FYNNEI. The CDR3 DNA reads TGTGCCAGCAGTGAAGGCGGGGCGAAAAACATTCAGTACTTC. It translates to CASSEGGAKNIQYF.

V gene TRBV3-1 (or the pseudogene TRBV3-2) combines with J gene TRBJ1-2, with a possible D match to TRBD1 (5 bases). Germline loops: CDR1 LGHDT, CDR2 YNNKEL (reference sequence). Trimming removed 1 base at V and 2 bases at J, with 8 bases between. The length of the CDR3 is 14 residues. The CDR3 bases are TGTGCCAGCAGCCAAGTGGCAGGGAACTATGGCTACACCTTC. Translating gives CASSQVAGNYGYTF.

J is TRBJ1-4 and V is TRBV28, with 7 bases identical to TRBD1. Germline loops: CDR1 MDHEN, CDR2 SYDVKM. J gave up 5 bases and V 2 bases, and 14 bases lay outside the gene matches. This CDR3 has 18 amino acids. The CDR3 reads CASSLVSGRGVTNEKLFF. As DNA, the CDR3 is TGTGCCAGCAGTTTAGTCTCGGGCAGGGGGGTTACAAATGAAAAACTGTTTTTT.

This clone was observed once. CDR3 sequence (DNA): TGTGCCAGCAGTATAGCGGGGGGGCTGGATACGCAGTATTTT. This encodes CASSIAGGLDTQYF. The chain has TRBV6-4 and TRBJ2-3; 11 bases align to TRBD2. V shed 5 bases, J shed 6 bases, and the junction held 4 bases outside the gene matches. This CDR3 is 14 amino acids long. Germline V CDR1 and CDR2: MRHNA, SNTAGT.

The chain uses TRBV7-2 and TRBJ1-4; 9 positions match TRBD1. J gave up 4 bases and V 3 bases, and 6 bases lay outside the gene matches. This CDR3 is 16 amino acids long. Looked up from germline, CDR1 is SGHTA and CDR2 is FQGNSA. In DNA form, the CDR3 reads TGTGCCAGCAGCTTCCAACAGGGGGCCGGTAATGAAAAACTGTTTTTT. Amino acid sequence: CASSFQQGAGNEKLFF.

The chain joins TRBV6-2 or TRBV6-3 to TRBJ1-5, with D perhaps TRBD1 (5 bases). This CDR3 is 17 amino acids long. Germline V lookup: CDR1 MNHEY, CDR2 SVGEGT. The germline V and J ends were trimmed by 6 bases and 6 bases, with 24 bases remaining between them. This CDR3 reads CASSHPPGPLGSQPQHF. The CDR3, as DNA: TGTGCCAGCAGCCATCCTCCGGGACCCCTAGGAAGTCAGCCCCAGCATTTT.